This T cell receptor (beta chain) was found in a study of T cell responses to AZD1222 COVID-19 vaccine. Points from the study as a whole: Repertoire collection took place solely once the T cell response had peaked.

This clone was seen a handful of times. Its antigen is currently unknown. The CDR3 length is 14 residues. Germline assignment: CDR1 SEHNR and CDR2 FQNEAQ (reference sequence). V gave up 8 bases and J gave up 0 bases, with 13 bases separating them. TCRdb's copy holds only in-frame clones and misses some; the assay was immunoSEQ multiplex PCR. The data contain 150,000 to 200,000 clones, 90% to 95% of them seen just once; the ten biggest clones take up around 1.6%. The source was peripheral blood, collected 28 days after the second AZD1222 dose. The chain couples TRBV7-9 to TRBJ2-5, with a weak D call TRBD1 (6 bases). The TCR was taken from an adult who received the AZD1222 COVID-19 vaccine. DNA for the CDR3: TGTGCCAGCGGGCGGACAGAAAACCAAGAGACCCAGTACTTC. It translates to CASGRTENQETQYF.